This TCR beta chain was captured by sequencing in a study of cytomegalovirus exposure and HLA in healthy donors. Whole-study results and caveats: One later analysis, an examination of the approximately 130 validation repertoires, found that first-cohort TCR clusters tended to co-occur in them. Among TCR sequences, most were rare, though some public TCRs appeared in many donors. The investigators catalogued 150 to 200 TCR beta chains as cytomegalovirus-associated.

The table came from immunoSEQ multiplex PCR; TCRdb's copy has only in-frame clones and leaves some out. Of approximately 100,000 clones in the sample, approximately 88% were seen once. Comment on this clone: Antigen specificity is unknown.

The donors were part of the validation cohort of 120 subjects. That cohort was separate from the first cohort, which comprised 670 or so subjects. V lost 5 bases, J lost 1 base, and 11 bases lay in between. The germline gives CDR1 MNHNS, CDR2 SASEGT. This CDR3 is built from 14 residues. V gene TRBV6-1 combines with J gene TRBJ1-2; the D gene is possibly TRBD1 (5 bases). The receptor comes from a young woman in good health and CMV-seronegative. Sequenced sample: PBMCs. The CDR3 reads CASSLQVYNYGYTF. The DNA for the CDR3 is TGTGCCAGCAGTCTACAGGTTTATAACTATGGCTACACCTTC.